This is a list of T cell receptor beta chains from one sample in a study of blood T cell repertoires in COVID-19. The protocol was immunoSEQ multiplex PCR, while the TCRdb copy is restricted to in-frame clones and leaves out a portion. Of 540,000 or so clones in the sample, about 88% are singletons; the top ten hold roughly 7.3%. Sequences were obtained from peripheral blood. The receptor source for this set is a woman between 50 and 59 years old with COVID-19, enrolled during active disease. CDR3s include the opening cysteine and the closing phenylalanine or tryptophan. The D gene is left open where the match is weak. Clone size is given for some rows only: seen once, a few or many times, or a class if the clone is expanded.

cdr3_length j_call clone_size v_call d_call cdr3_nt cdr3_aa
18 TRBJ1-1 NA TRBV11-2 TRBD1 TGTGCCAGCAGCTTAGGTGGGTACAGGGGATTAATGAACACTGAAGCTTTCTTT CASSLGGYRGLMNTEAFF
15 TRBJ1-1 NA TRBV5-1 NA TGCGCCAGCAGCCTCCTCGGAGGGGCGAACACTGAAGCTTTCTTT CASSLLGGANTEAFF
13 TRBJ1-2 NA TRBV6-5 TRBD1 TGTGCCAGCAGTTACGACAGGGACTATGGCTACACCTTC CASSYDRDYGYTF
14 TRBJ1-1 NA TRBV3-1/TRBV3-2 TRBD1 TGTGCCAGCAGCCATGGGACAGGGGGGACTGAAGCTTTCTTT CASSHGTGGTEAFF
13 TRBJ2-7 NA TRBV5-1 TRBD2 TGCGCCAGCAGCTTGGGGGGAGGGGTCGAGCAGTACTTC CASSLGGGVEQYF
14 TRBJ2-3 NA TRBV29-1 TRBD2 TGCAGCGTCACTAGCGGGGGGGCGGGAGATACGCAGTATTTT CSVTSGGAGDTQYF
16 TRBJ1-4 NA TRBV5-1 NA TGCGCCAGCAGCCTAAGGGAAGGGGCGACGGGTGAAAAACTGTTTTTT CASSLREGATGEKLFF
16 TRBJ2-1 NA TRBV6-4 NA TGTGCCAGCAGTGACGCTGGGGGGTCCTCATCCGATGAGCAGTTCTTC CASSDAGGSSSDEQFF
12 TRBJ1-1 NA TRBV2 NA TGTGCCAGCCAACAGGCGACGACTGAAGCTTTCTTT CASQQATTEAFF
15 TRBJ1-2 NA TRBV4-2 NA TGTGCCAGCAGCCAAGCAACAGGGTCTCCCGTTGGCTACACCTTC CASSQATGSPVGYTF
12 TRBJ1-2 NA TRBV12-3/TRBV12-4 TRBD1 TGTGCCAGCAGTGGAACAGGGGTCGGCTACACCTTC CASSGTGVGYTF
15 TRBJ2-1 NA TRBV9 TRBD1 TGTGCCAGCAGCGCGCGGGACAGGGGATACAATGAGCAGTTCTTC CASSARDRGYNEQFF
15 TRBJ2-7 NA TRBV6-6 NA TGTGCCAGCAAAAGGCGGGTAGAAAACGACTACGAGCAGTACTTC CASKRRVENDYEQYF
15 TRBJ1-1 NA TRBV9 NA TGTGCCAGCAGCGCCGGGGGGCAGGGAGTCCCTGAAGCTTTCTTT CASSAGGQGVPEAFF
14 TRBJ1-1 NA TRBV19 NA TGTGCCAGCACCTACCTCGGAGCGCGTACTGAAGCTTTCTTT CASTYLGARTEAFF
15 TRBJ2-2 NA TRBV5-1 NA TGCGCCAGCAGCTTAATCTCCAGTTCTCCCGGGGAGCTGTTTTTT CASSLISSSPGELFF
11 TRBJ2-7 NA TRBV5-1 NA TGCGCCAGCAGCCTACCGGGGGAGCAGTACTTC CASSLPGEQYF
13 TRBJ1-2 NA TRBV12-5 NA TGTGCTAGTGGCTCCCGGGGGGTGCGGGGCTACACCTTC CASGSRGVRGYTF
14 TRBJ2-2 few TRBV19 TRBD1 TGTGCCAGTAGGAGGCAGGGGGCCACCGGGGAGCTGTTTTTT CASRRQGATGELFF
14 TRBJ1-4 NA TRBV18 TRBD1 TGTGCCAGCTCTCCACAGGGGGCGGATGAAAAACTGTTTTTT CASSPQGADEKLFF